Described below is a single T cell receptor (beta chain) sequence and its context. Its antigen remains unidentified. Qualities for individual bases were not recorded, and no much larger clone is one base off. The data are from a study of blood T cell repertoires in COVID-19 (dated by TCRdb to the early 2020s). About the study as a whole: Samples from collaborators originated in the United States, Italy and Spain and spanned both the acute and convalescent phases of COVID-19. The material from the prospective study consisted of cDNA or gDNA derived from T cells, B-cell-depleted T cells, or PBMCs. Deeply sampled blood TCRbeta repertoires from subjects exposed to, actively infected with, or recovered from COVID-19 were included in the dataset. The repertoires were released in a freely available public database intended as a resource for research on the immune response to SARS-CoV-2. Samples were obtained from the ongoing ImmuneRACE study (first 160 participants) and from roughly 1,300 subjects provided by 6 global collaborators. A de-identified subject ID, COVID-19 status, age in years and sex were almost always included in the sample metadata. Where HLA class I and class II types were available, the types were taken from metadata supplied by the sample provider, not from assay-based typing. Study-wide findings and limitations: How much clinical and demographic metadata was included differed by source and by participant, and the metadata was provided uncurated.

Each collaborating institution followed its own protocols to collect whole blood in K2EDTA tubes. For TCRbeta analysis, collaborators shipped samples in one of three forms: frozen whole blood, isolated PBMCs, or DNA extracted from either of those sample types. The CDR3, cysteine through phenylalanine, is 14 amino acids long. Left in the record is the CDR3 DNA by itself, 42 bases read in frame from the first base. After removal of 7 bases from V and 6 bases from J, the junction retains 6 bases not matched to a gene. In the germline V gene, CDR1 corresponds to SGHVS and CDR2 to FQNEAQ. The immunoSEQ Assay, a bias-controlled multiplex PCR, was used to amplify TCRbeta CDR3 regions from genomic DNA. The authors' pipeline ran thus. Within the assay, amplification of reference gene primers was used to estimate how many nucleated cells each sample contained. Sequence reads were collapsed and filtered to measure the absolute abundance of every unique TCRbeta CDR3 rearrangement. For each sample, productive Simpson clonality was calculated as the square root of Simpson's diversity index across productive rearrangements. The table comes from immuneACCESS by way of TCRdb, which keeps in-frame sequences with V and J called. Part of the clones is missing from these tables; in studies checked, under half for an unresolved V gene and the rest for unknown reasons. V, J and clone size were drawn from that table, and D and trimming were deduced from the DNA. Present in this sample are approximately 20,000 clones, roughly 90% of which were seen just once. The ten most abundant clones make up 8.5% to 14% of the sample.

This receptor chain uses TRBV7-8 and TRBJ2-2; TRBD1 matches 9 bases in the middle. The TCR originated in a human donor in a cohort sampled during active COVID-19. The sample taken for sequencing was peripheral blood. The CDR3 sequence is CASTDRGFAGELFF. The base sequence is TGTGCCAGCACCGACAGGGGGTTTGCCGGGGAGCTGTTTTTT.